This entry lists 25 T cell receptor beta chains sequenced from one sample in a study of graft-versus-host responses after intestinal transplantation. Their recognized antigens are unknown. Clones were read by immunoSEQ multiplex PCR, and TCRdb kept only the in-frame ones, dropping some. The sample has some 80,000 clones, around 93% seen once. The sequences come from unstimulated CD8+ T cells sorted from spleen or lymph node cells, collected before transplant. The source is a human donor who was the organ donor for an intestinal transplant.

This chain uses TRBV29-1 with TRBJ2-5; the D gene is possibly TRBD2 (5 bases). V was clipped by 1 base and J by 5 bases, with 14 bases between them. The V gene's germline CDR1 is SQVTM and CDR2 ANQGSEA. The CDR3 totals 14 residues. The CDR3 sequence: CSVEGLGRDETQYF. CDR3 coding DNA: TGCAGCGTTGAAGGTCTGGGGAGAGACGAGACCCAGTACTTC. Combining the CDR3 with reference TRBV29-1 and TRBJ2-5 gives the whole variable domain SAVISQKPSRDICQRGTSLTIQCQVDSQVTMMFWYRQQPGQSLTLIATANQGSEATYESGFVIDKFPISRPNLTFSTLTVSNMSPEDSSIYLCSVEGLGRDETQYFGPGTRLLVL.

The V and J genes are TRBV23-1 and TRBJ1-6; D unresolved. TRBV23-1 is an ORF for which the function is uncertain. The CDR3 covers 11 residues. Trimming removed 2 bases from V and 8 bases from J, with 1 base in between. The CDR3 loop is CASSQDSPLHF. The CDR3 nucleotides are TGCGCCAGCAGTCAAGATTCACCCCTCCACTTT.

The V call is TRBV4-2, the J call TRBJ1-1; no definite D call. V shed 0 bases and J shed 1 base, with 6 bases lying between them. CDR1 and CDR2 from the germline V gene are LGHNA and YNFKEQ. This CDR3 has 14 residues. This CDR3 is CASSQDWENTEAFF. The CDR3 nucleotides are TGTGCCAGCAGCCAAGATTGGGAGAACACTGAAGCTTTCTTT.

This chain joins TRBV4-2 and TRBJ2-3; D is unclear. Germline V lookup: CDR1 LGHNA, CDR2 YNFKEQ. This CDR3 comprises 14 residues. V was trimmed by 0 bases and J by 4 bases, leaving 8 bases between them. CDR3: CASSQEDRADTQYF. The CDR3 bases are TGTGCCAGCAGCCAAGAAGACCGGGCAGATACGCAGTATTTT.

V is TRBV5-1 and J is TRBJ2-7, with D perhaps assigned TRBD1 or TRBD2 (6 bases each). The CDR3 length is 15 residues. The germline V gene encodes CDR1 SGHRS and CDR2 YFSETQ. Trimming took off 0 bases at V and 3 bases at J, with 13 bases between the two ends. This CDR3 is CASSLEGGNYYEQYF. In DNA form, the CDR3 reads TGCGCCAGCAGCTTGGAAGGGGGGAACTACTACGAGCAGTACTTC.

The CDR3 loop reads CASSPPWGLPRTKNIQYF. CDR3 nucleotides: TGTGCCAGCTCACCACCGTGGGGACTACCCCGAACCAAAAACATTCAGTACTTC. This chain uses TRBV18 with TRBJ2-4; 7 nucleotides agree with TRBD2. The J segment lost 2 bases and the V segment lost 0 bases, leaving 10 bases of the junction unmatched. CDR3 length: 18 amino acids. Germline CDR1 reads KGHSH; CDR2 reads LQKENI.

The chain has TRBV6-5 and TRBJ2-7; either TRBD1 or TRBD2 may supply D (5 bases each). The CDR3 loop spans 14 amino acids. Per germline, CDR1 MNHEY and CDR2 SVGAGI. V lost 2 bases and J 4 bases, leaving 12 bases between the germline ends. The chain's CDR3 is CASSYQGVGYEQYF. The CDR3 nucleotides read TGTGCCAGCAGTTACCAGGGAGTAGGATACGAGCAGTACTTC.

The rearrangement uses TRBV27 and TRBJ1-1; D is undetermined. Germline V CDR1 and CDR2: MNHEY, SMNVEV (reference sequence). The germline V and J ends were trimmed by 6 bases and 1 base, with 9 bases remaining between them. This CDR3 has 13 amino acids. The CDR3 reads CASSPRSNTEAFF. The CDR3 bases are TGTGCCAGCAGCCCAAGGTCGAACACTGAAGCTTTCTTT.

V gene TRBV11-2 combines with J gene TRBJ1-1; D perhaps matches TRBD1 (6 bases). The CDR3 is made up of 15 amino acids. Deletions cut 3 bases from V and 0 bases from J, with 11 bases between. CDR1 is SGHAT, CDR2 FQNNGV, per germline. CDR3 coding DNA: TGTGCCAGCAGCTTGGACAGACACCTGAACACTGAAGCTTTCTTT. Translation gives CASSLDRHLNTEAFF.

The table lists this clone with a count of one. This rearrangement joins TRBV2 to TRBJ1-2; no definite D call. The CDR3 consists of 10 residues. Germline V lookup: CDR1 SNHLY, CDR2 FYNNEI. Trimming took off 8 bases at V and 7 bases at J, with 8 bases between the two ends. CDR3 nucleotide sequence: TGTGCCAGCTTTTTTCTTGGCTACACCTTC. The encoded protein is CASFFLGYTF.

The gene calls are TRBV11-3 and TRBJ2-7, with 7 bases identical to TRBD2. Germline V gene data show CDR1 as SGHNT and CDR2 as YENEEA. The CDR3 consists of 14 residues. J was trimmed by 3 bases and V by 3 bases; bases with no gene match: 5. The CDR3 reads CASSFAGVSYEQYF. CDR3 in DNA: TGTGCCAGCAGCTTCGCGGGAGTTAGCTACGAGCAGTACTTC. Looking up the rest from reference TRBV11-3 and TRBJ2-7 gives the full variable domain: EAGVVQSPRYKIIEKKQPVAFWCNPISGHNTLYWYLQNLGQGPELLIRYENEEAVDDSQLPKDRFSAERLKGVDSTLKIQPAELGDSAVYLCASSFAGVSYEQYFGPGTRLTVT.

This clone was recorded once. This chain connects TRBV5-1 to TRBJ2-1; D perhaps matches TRBD1 (6 bases). The V and J ends lost 4 bases and 2 bases respectively, with 16 bases between them. There are 16 residues in the CDR3. The germline CDR1 and CDR2 sequences are SGHRS and YFSETQ. The CDR3 region is CASSPPGDPTYNEQFF. CDR3 bases: TGCGCCAGCAGCCCGCCAGGGGATCCCACCTACAATGAGCAGTTCTTC. The complete variable domain, with remaining parts taken from reference TRBV5-1 and TRBJ2-1, reads KAGVTQTPRYLIKTRGQQVTLSCSPISGHRSVSWYQQTPGQGLQFLFEYFSETQRNKGNFPGRFSGRQFSNSRSEMNVSTLELGDSALYLCASSPPGDPTYNEQFFGPGTRLTVL.

The rearrangement links TRBV29-1 to TRBJ1-2; D gene ambiguous. Germline-derived CDR1 and CDR2 are SQVTM and ANQGSEA. V lost 4 bases, J lost 5 bases, and 8 bases lay in between. The CDR3 covers 11 residues. This chain's CDR3 is CSVGDEYGYTF. The CDR3 coding sequence is TGCAGCGTTGGAGACGAGTATGGCTACACCTTC.

The chain has TRBV9 and TRBJ1-5; no firm D call. V lost 3 bases and J 0 bases, leaving 13 bases between the germline ends. The length of the CDR3 is 16 residues. Germline V gene sequence: CDR1 SGDLS, CDR2 YYNGEE. CDR3 protein: CASSEGADYSNQPQHF. For the CDR3, the DNA is TGTGCCAGCAGCGAGGGAGCGGACTATAGCAATCAGCCCCAGCATTTT.

The rearrangement links TRBV29-1 to TRBJ2-7, with a tentative D call TRBD2 (5 bases). The CDR3 is made up of 13 amino acids. V dropped 4 bases and J dropped 2 bases, with 12 bases sitting between them. Germline loops: CDR1 SQVTM, CDR2 ANQGSEA. CDR3 residues: CSVAGPAAYEQYF. CDR3 sequence (DNA): TGCAGCGTTGCAGGTCCAGCGGCCTACGAGCAGTACTTC.

V gene TRBV10-3 combines with J gene TRBJ2-1, with 10 bases matching TRBD1. The CDR3 spans 12 residues. V lost 11 bases, J lost 7 bases, and 5 bases stayed unmatched. CDR1 and CDR2 from the germline V gene are ENHRY and SYGVKD. CDR3 coding DNA: TGTGCCTCGGGACAGGGGACAAATGAGCAGTTCTTC. Amino acid sequence: CASGQGTNEQFF.

V is TRBV2 and J is TRBJ1-1; 12 bases line up with TRBD1. Germline V gene sequence: CDR1 SNHLY, CDR2 FYNNEI. The CDR3 spans 15 residues. V shed 6 bases and J 4 bases; nucleotides not matched to a gene: 6. This CDR3 reads CASSGTGGWITEAFF. The CDR3 DNA sequence: TGTGCCAGCAGCGGGACAGGGGGCTGGATCACTGAAGCTTTCTTT.

The rearrangement joins TRBV6-5 to TRBJ1-2, with D unresolved. CDR1 and CDR2 (germline): MNHEY, SVGAGI. V was cut by 2 bases and J by 6 bases, with 13 bases left in between. The CDR3 totals 14 residues. In DNA, the CDR3 is TGTGCCAGCAGTTACGGAGAGGGTCAGGATGGCTACACCTTC. Translating gives CASSYGEGQDGYTF.

The gene calls are TRBV27 and TRBJ2-2; 8 bases are shared with TRBD1. V gave up 7 bases and J gave up 5 bases; unmatched junction bases: 6. In germline, CDR1 is MNHEY, CDR2 SMNVEV (reference sequence). This CDR3 spans 14 amino acids. The CDR3 region has the DNA TGTGCCAGCACCAGTTACAGGGGGACCGGGGAGCTGTTTTTT. This encodes CASTSYRGTGELFF.

The sample holds a few counts of this clone. The V gene is TRBV7-9, the J gene TRBJ2-7, with D tentatively TRBD2 (5 bases). The CDR3 runs to 13 residues. Germline CDR1 reads SEHNR; CDR2 reads FQNEAQ (reference sequence). V gave up 2 bases and J gave up 5 bases, with 10 bases separating them. The CDR3 spells CASSLIASHEQYF. In DNA, the CDR3 is TGTGCCAGCAGCTTAATCGCTAGCCACGAGCAGTACTTC.

The chain joins TRBV7-2 to TRBJ1-1; D is perhaps TRBD1 (5 bases). The CDR3 runs 16 residues. The V and J ends lost 2 bases and 2 bases respectively, with 15 bases between them. CDR1 and CDR2 from the germline V gene are SGHTA and FQGNSA. CDR3 nucleotides: TGTGCCAGCAGCTTAAAAGGGACTGCACTTAACACTGAAGCTTTCTTT. Its translation is CASSLKGTALNTEAFF.

The V call is TRBV11-3, the J call TRBJ2-2; a weak D match, TRBD2 (6 bases). Germline CDR1 SGHNT, CDR2 YENEEA. This CDR3 region has 15 residues. The ends were cut back, 4 bases at V and 7 bases at J, with 16 bases in the middle. The CDR3 sequence: CASSSHSGGFGELFF. CDR3 coding DNA: TGTGCCAGCAGCTCCCACTCCGGGGGATTCGGGGAGCTGTTTTTT. Using reference TRBV11-3 and TRBJ2-2 for the parts outside the CDR3, the full variable domain is EAGVVQSPRYKIIEKKQPVAFWCNPISGHNTLYWYLQNLGQGPELLIRYENEEAVDDSQLPKDRFSAERLKGVDSTLKIQPAELGDSAVYLCASSSHSGGFGELFFGEGSRLTVL.

The V and J genes are TRBV11-2 and TRBJ1-4; D unclear. The CDR3 length is 15 residues. Trimming took 7 bases from V and 1 from J, leaving 13 bases between them. Germline values: CDR1 SGHAT, CDR2 FQNNGV. Written as DNA, the CDR3 is TGTGCCAGCACCCCCGGGCGGTTAACTAATGAAAAACTGTTTTTT. Translation gives CASTPGRLTNEKLFF.

This clone was detected only once. The rearrangement links TRBV6-1 to TRBJ1-3; no reliable D call. The CDR3 is made up of 15 amino acids. Germline V gives CDR1 MNHNS, CDR2 SASEGT. V was shortened by 3 bases and J by 2 bases, with 11 bases between the two germline ends. DNA of the CDR3: TGTGCCAGCAGTGATACGATAGGAGCTGGAAACACCATATATTTT. Residues: CASSDTIGAGNTIYF.

This clone was observed a single time. J is TRBJ1-5 and V is TRBV7-4, with a tentative D call TRBD1 (5 bases). Germline CDR1 and CDR2: SGHVT and SQSDAQ. CDR3 length: 17 residues. The V end lost 4 bases, the J end lost 0 bases, and 16 bases lay between the germline ends. The CDR3 region is CASSSPSRDPSNQPQHF. Here the CDR3 DNA reads TGTGCCAGCAGCTCTCCGTCCCGGGACCCTAGCAATCAGCCCCAGCATTTT.